The TCR beta chain under discussion was sequenced for a study of naive and memory T cell subsets. Study-wide findings and caveats: Possibly reflecting memory cells re-expressing CD45RA, a few larger clonotypes occurred in naive repertoires, especially CD8.

After removal of 5 bases from V and 7 bases from J, the junction contained 13 bases not matched to a gene. Germline CDR1 reads SNHLY; CDR2 reads FYNNEI. The CDR3 is 16 amino acids. As for this clonotype: Its antigen is not identified.

Two oligonucleotides, mixed equimolar, formed the beta constant-region primer covering TRBC1 and TRBC2. Ligated cDNA was amplified by four rounds of PCR with nested alpha and beta constant-region primers and SP2. TCRdb reanalysed the UMI-ligation and nested PCR reads using MiXCR and keeps one entry per CDR3 protein. The sample contains just over 80,000 distinct CDR3 sequences, about 10% of which appear only once. V gene TRBV2 combines with J gene TRBJ2-7; 11 positions match TRBD1. Sequencing was carried out using naive CD8+ T cells from blood. The clonotype was recovered from a human donor in good health. The CDR3 loop is CASSTEPGQGGAEQYF. In DNA form, the CDR3 reads TGTGCCAGCAGTACCGAGCCGGGACAGGGGGGTGCGGAGCAGTACTTC.